This TCR beta chain was identified during a study of blood T cell repertoires in COVID-19. Authors' data handling: Reference gene primers were amplified, and this amplification served to estimate nucleated cell counts. Data came from immunoSEQ multiplex PCR; TCRdb stores just in-frame clones and leaves some out. That table furnishes V, J and clone size, whereas the DNA furnished D and trimming. The table has 65,000 to 85,000 clones, roughly 90% seen once; the top ten hold over 2%. This CDR3 has 15 amino acids. The trim removed 0 bases at V and 5 bases at J, leaving 2 bases unmatched. CDR1 is SGHVS, CDR2 FNYEAQ, per germline.

The TCR originated in a human donor in a cohort sampled during active COVID-19. The chain links TRBV7-6 to TRBJ2-3, with TRBD2 identical over 10 bases. Sequencing was done on a sample of peripheral blood. In DNA form, the CDR3 reads TGTGCCAGCAGCTTAGCGGCTAGCGGGGGAGATACGCAGTATTTT. Amino acids: CASSLAASGGDTQYF.